A single sample gave rise to the 30 T cell receptor beta chains below, sequenced in a study of control samples from healthy donors and cancer patients. Sequencing used immunoSEQ multiplex PCR; TCRdb keeps in-frame clones, though not all of them. The sample holds roughly 98,000 clones; around 80% are singletons and the top ten take roughly 9.8%. Sequencing was carried out using blood. These receptors were obtained from a woman aged 55-70 years in good health.

V usage is TRBV6-5 and J usage is TRBJ1-2; possibly TRBD1 for D (6 bases). The V end lost 7 bases, the J end lost 7 bases, and 16 bases lay between the germline ends. Germline CDR1 and CDR2: MNHEY and SVGAGI. The CDR3 is 13 residues long. CDR3: CASTPTGSFGYTF. DNA for the CDR3: TGTGCCAGCACCCCGACAGGATCTTTTGGCTACACCTTC.

The CDR3 loop is CASSHITGATNEKLFF. CDR3 bases: TGTGCCAGCAGCCATATAACAGGAGCAACTAATGAAAAACTGTTTTTT. This chain links TRBV14 with TRBJ1-4; possibly TRBD1 for D (5 bases). The CDR3 is 16 residues long. Germline V CDR1 and CDR2: SGHDN, FVKESK. Deletions cut 3 bases from V and 0 bases from J, with 11 bases between.

This clone was detected only once. J is TRBJ1-3 and V is TRBV6-2 or TRBV6-3; D remains ambiguous. The CDR3 runs to 12 residues. Germline CDR1 is MNHEY and CDR2 is SVGEGT. The germline V and J ends were trimmed by 6 bases and 6 bases, with 9 bases remaining between them. The CDR3 loop reads CASSRTANTIYF. The CDR3 nucleotides are TGTGCCAGCAGCCGAACAGCAAACACCATATATTTT.

This CDR3 reads CASSYSAVANYGYTF. CDR3 bases: TGTGCCAGCAGTTACTCGGCAGTAGCTAACTATGGCTACACCTTC. This rearrangement joins TRBV6-2 or TRBV6-3 to TRBJ1-2; D ambiguous. The V end lost 0 bases, the J end lost 0 bases, and 8 bases lay between the germline ends. From germline, CDR1 is MNHEY and CDR2 SVGEGT. This CDR3 is built from 15 residues.

The chain couples TRBV7-9 to TRBJ1-1; perhaps TRBD1 as D (5 bases). Deletions cut 1 base from V and 0 bases from J, with 15 bases between. Germline CDR1 and CDR2: SEHNR and FQNEAQ (reference sequence). The CDR3 runs 17 residues. DNA for the CDR3: TGTGCCAGCAGCTTAGGAGGAGCCGGGACCATGAACACTGAAGCTTTCTTT. Protein sequence: CASSLGGAGTMNTEAFF.

V and J are TRBV5-4 and TRBJ2-2, with 10 bases matching TRBD2. This CDR3 comprises 17 residues. V lost 7 bases to trimming and J lost 1 base; unmatched junction nucleotides: 10. The germline V gene encodes CDR1 SGHNT and CDR2 YYREEE (reference sequence). This CDR3 reads CASSPGQRGGNTGELFF. The DNA for the CDR3 is TGTGCCAGCTCCCCCGGGCAGCGGGGGGGGAACACCGGGGAGCTGTTTTTT.

This clone has ten or more counts. The chain recombines TRBV6-5 with TRBJ1-2; TRBD1 is a possible D gene (5 bases). Trimming stripped 6 bases from V and 3 bases from J, with 14 bases between. CDR3 length: 14 residues. Germline values: CDR1 MNHEY, CDR2 SVGAGI. For the CDR3, the DNA is TGTGCCAGCAGAGCCCCAGACAGAGACTATGGCTACACCTTC. This gives the protein CASRAPDRDYGYTF.

The chain combines TRBV4-1 with TRBJ2-1; TRBD2 is a possible D gene (5 bases). Germline lookup yields CDR1 MGHRA and CDR2 YSYEKL. V was clipped by 1 base and J by 3 bases, with 13 bases between them. The CDR3 is 16 amino acids. The CDR3 loop reads CASSQGPGLFYNEQFF. The CDR3 nucleotides are TGCGCCAGCAGCCAAGGGCCCGGACTCTTCTACAATGAGCAGTTCTTC.

V is TRBV7-9 and J is TRBJ2-7, with 14 bases identical to TRBD2. This CDR3 is 16 amino acids long. V lost 5 bases and J lost 5; bases outside the gene matches: 8. The germline V gene has CDR1 SEHNR and CDR2 FQNEAQ (reference sequence). The CDR3 protein is CASSRLTSGREDEQYF. CDR3 nucleotide sequence: TGTGCCAGCAGCCGATTGACTAGCGGGAGGGAAGACGAGCAGTACTTC. Based on the CDR3 plus reference TRBV7-9 and TRBJ2-7, the full variable domain is DTGVSQNPRHKITKRGQNVTFRCDPISEHNRLYWYRQTLGQGPEFLTYFQNEAQLEKSRLLSDRFSAERPKGSFSTLEIQRTEQGDSAMYLCASSRLTSGREDEQYFGPGTRLTVT.

CDR3 sequence: CASNFRLNSYEQYF. The CDR3 DNA reads as TGTGCCAGCAACTTCCGCCTGAACTCCTACGAGCAGTACTTC. V usage is TRBV5-5 and J usage is TRBJ2-7; no clear D gene. V was pared by 6 bases and J by 0 bases, with 13 bases between. From germline, CDR1 is SGHKS and CDR2 YYEKEE (reference sequence). The CDR3 spans 14 residues.

This rearrangement joins TRBV29-1 to TRBJ1-1, with D possibly TRBD1 on 6 matching bases. CDR3 length: 13 amino acids. Per the germline V gene, CDR1 is SQVTM and CDR2 is ANQGSEA. Trimming took 5 bases from V and 0 from J, leaving 10 bases between them. CDR3 sequence reads: CSVYRAMNTEAFF. For the CDR3, the DNA is TGCAGCGTTTACAGGGCTATGAACACTGAAGCTTTCTTT.

This clone has a single count. The chain has TRBV6-2 or TRBV6-3 and TRBJ1-1, with 7 positions matching TRBD1. Germline CDR1 reads MNHEY; CDR2 reads SVGEGT. Losses at the gene ends were 5 bases for V and 0 bases for J; bases not matched to a gene: 3. This CDR3 region has 14 residues. In DNA, the CDR3 is TGTGCCAGCAGTAGACAGGGACTGAACACTGAAGCTTTCTTT. Residues: CASSRQGLNTEAFF.

This chain joins TRBV27 and TRBJ1-6, with 7 bases that match TRBD1. With 7 bases clipped from V and 0 bases from J, the junction kept 12 bases outside the gene matches. The CDR3 is 18 residues long. The germline V gene has CDR1 MNHEY and CDR2 SMNVEV (reference sequence). Here the CDR3 reads CASTRNSRGSSYNSPLHF. The DNA of the CDR3 is TGTGCCAGCACCCGGAATTCCAGGGGGAGCTCCTATAATTCACCCCTCCACTTT.

V is TRBV7-9 and J is TRBJ2-1, with D unclear. In germline, CDR1 is SEHNR, CDR2 FQNEAQ (reference sequence). V was shortened by 0 bases and J by 9 bases, with 12 bases between the two germline ends. The CDR3 totals 14 residues. CDR3 DNA: TGTGCCAGCAGCTTAGCGGCTAGAACTGGTGAGCAGTTCTTC. It specifies CASSLAARTGEQFF.

The chain recombines TRBV9 with TRBJ1-6; D call uncertain. V lost 5 bases and J 11 bases, leaving 8 bases between the germline ends. Germline loops: CDR1 SGDLS, CDR2 YYNGEE. This CDR3 has 11 amino acids. The DNA of the CDR3 is TGTGCCAGCAGAGTAAAGGCACCCCTCCACTTT. This sequence encodes CASRVKAPLHF.

The genes are TRBV10-2 and TRBJ2-1; 7 bases match TRBD2. The length of the CDR3 is 15 residues. CDR1 and CDR2 from the germline V gene are WSHSY and SAAADI. Losses at the gene ends were 2 bases for V and 6 bases for J; bases not matched to a gene: 7. In DNA, the CDR3 is TGCGCCAGCAGTGAGCGCGGGAGCATCAGCAATGAGCAGTTCTTC. It yields the protein CASSERGSISNEQFF.

This chain uses TRBV5-6 with TRBJ1-2; TRBD1 is a possible D gene (6 bases). Germline loops: CDR1 SGHDT, CDR2 YYEEEE. V lost 1 base and J 5 bases, leaving 18 bases between the germline ends. This CDR3 is 16 amino acids long. The CDR3 DNA sequence: TGTGCCAGCAGCTTGTGGGGGGGGCAGAGTCCATATGGCTACACCTTC. It translates to CASSLWGGQSPYGYTF.

The V and J genes are TRBV7-2 and TRBJ1-2; D possibly corresponds to TRBD1 (5 bases). CDR3 length: 15 residues. Germline lookup yields CDR1 SGHTA and CDR2 FQGNSA. Trimming removed 1 base from V and 4 bases from J, with 13 bases in between. CDR3 coding DNA: TGTGCCAGCAGCTTAGATGGGGGTCAATCCTATGGCTACACCTTC. Its translation is CASSLDGGQSYGYTF.

This chain joins TRBV10-1 and TRBJ2-7, with D unresolved. From germline, CDR1 is WNHNN and CDR2 SYGVQD (reference sequence). Trimming left V 8 bases short and J 7 bases short, with 18 bases between. The CDR3 is made up of 13 amino acids. The CDR3 protein is CASWAGAAGEQYF. The CDR3 nucleotides are TGCGCCAGCTGGGCAGGTGCCGCTGGGGAGCAGTACTTC.

The genes are TRBV15 and TRBJ2-5, with a weak D call TRBD2 (6 bases). The V and J ends lost 3 bases and 2 bases respectively, with 13 bases between them. This CDR3 has 15 amino acids. Germline V gene sequence: CDR1 LNHNV, CDR2 YYDKDF (reference sequence). CDR3 sequence reads: CATSSQRAVQETQYF. CDR3 sequence (DNA): TGTGCCACCAGCAGCCAGCGGGCAGTACAAGAGACCCAGTACTTC. The variable domain in full, with the rest retrieved from reference TRBV15 and TRBJ2-5, is DAMVIQNPRYQVTQFGKPVTLSCSQTLNHNVMYWYQQKSSQAPKLLFHYYDKDFNNEADTPDNFQSRRPNTSFCFLDIRSPGLGDTAMYLCATSSQRAVQETQYFGPGTRLLVL.

The V call is TRBV7-9, the J call TRBJ2-5; perhaps TRBD1 as D (6 bases). This CDR3 contains 17 residues. V lost 8 bases and J 3 bases, leaving 25 bases between the germline ends. Looked up from germline, CDR1 is SEHNR and CDR2 is FQNEAQ (reference sequence). CDR3 coding DNA: TGTGCCAGCCCTTCGGGACCCACACTTCCAGGGGAAGAGACCCAGTACTTC. Translated: CASPSGPTLPGEETQYF.

The chain employs TRBV7-6 and TRBJ2-5, with a weak D call TRBD1 (6 bases). This CDR3 region has 13 residues. CDR1 is SGHVS and CDR2 is FNYEAQ in the germline V gene. Trimming shortened V by 5 bases and J by 7 bases, and 14 bases separated the two germline ends. The CDR3 DNA reads as TGTGCCAGCAGCGCAAACAGGGATGCGACCCAGTACTTC. Translating it yields CASSANRDATQYF. Full variable domain (outside the CDR3, taken from reference TRBV7-6 and TRBJ2-5): GAGVSQSPRYKVTKRGQDVALRCDPISGHVSLYWYRQALGQGPEFLTYFNYEAQQDKSGLPNDRFSAERPEGSISTLTIQRTEQRDSAMYRCASSANRDATQYFGPGTRLLVL.

The chain couples TRBV18 to TRBJ1-3; TRBD1 might be the D (6 bases). Trimming cost V 6 bases and J 4 bases, with 13 bases left between them. CDR3 length: 14 amino acids. Germline lookup yields CDR1 KGHSH and CDR2 LQKENI. The CDR3 reads CASSVAGQGNTIYF. The CDR3 nucleotides are TGTGCCAGCTCTGTGGCGGGACAAGGAAACACCATATATTTT.

This clone is a singleton in its sample. The rearrangement joins TRBV18 to TRBJ2-7; 12 bases agree with TRBD1. The CDR3 sequence is 17 residues long. The V gene end was trimmed by 0 bases and the J gene end by 2 bases; junction bases not matched to a gene: 5. Per the germline V gene, CDR1 is KGHSH and CDR2 is LQKENI. The CDR3 protein is CASSPPRGTGGPYEQYF. In DNA, the CDR3 is TGTGCCAGCTCACCACCGCGGGGGACAGGGGGCCCCTACGAGCAGTACTTC.

V and J are TRBV4-3 and TRBJ1-5; D is ambiguous. Trimming pared 1 base from V and 2 bases from J, leaving 12 bases between. Germline V gene data show CDR1 as LGHNA and CDR2 as YSLEER. There are 16 residues in the CDR3. As DNA, the CDR3 is TGCGCCAGCAGCCAAGGTACCCTCGGAGGCAATCAGCCCCAGCATTTT. Protein: CASSQGTLGGNQPQHF.

The chain is built from TRBV19 and TRBJ2-7, with 7 bases matching TRBD1. After removal of 6 bases from V and 0 bases from J, the junction contained 5 bases not matched to a gene. Per germline, CDR1 LNHDA and CDR2 SQIVND (reference sequence). This CDR3 region has 14 residues. CDR3 DNA: TGTGCCAGTAGGCCCAGGGGGAGCTCCTACGAGCAGTACTTC. Its protein product is CASRPRGSSYEQYF.

CDR3 sequence: CASSDRPSGANVLTF. CDR3 sequence (DNA): TGTGCCAGCAGCGACAGACCTTCTGGGGCCAACGTCCTGACTTTC. The genes are TRBV7-9 and TRBJ2-6, with a tentative D call TRBD1 (5 bases). The germline V gene has CDR1 SEHNR and CDR2 FQNEAQ (reference sequence). This CDR3 comprises 15 residues. Deletions cut 5 bases from V and 1 base from J, with 9 bases between.

This chain links TRBV19 with TRBJ1-1; TRBD1 might be the D (5 bases). Germline CDR1 LNHDA, CDR2 SQIVND (reference sequence). Trimming shortened V by 7 bases and J by 0 bases, and 21 bases separated the two germline ends. The CDR3 is made up of 17 amino acids. CDR3 protein: CASKKVRQGGVNTEAFF. The CDR3 region has the DNA TGTGCCAGTAAGAAGGTCCGGCAGGGAGGGGTGAACACTGAAGCTTTCTTT. Full variable domain (missing parts from reference TRBV19 and TRBJ1-1): DGGITQSPKYLFRKEGQNVTLSCEQNLNHDAMYWYRQDPGQGLRLIYYSQIVNDFQKGDIAEGYSVSREKKESFPLTVTSAQKNPTAFYLCASKKVRQGGVNTEAFFGQGTRLTVV.

The chain couples TRBV19 to TRBJ1-2, with TRBD1 matching 11 bases. Germline loops: CDR1 LNHDA, CDR2 SQIVND (reference sequence). The V gene end was trimmed by 8 bases and the J gene end by 4 bases; junction bases not matched to a gene: 12. The CDR3 covers 16 residues. The DNA for the CDR3 is TGTGCCAGTCAGGAGGAAGGACAGGGGGCGTCCTATGGCTACACCTTC. Its translation is CASQEEGQGASYGYTF.

J is TRBJ1-1 and V is TRBV12-5; weak D call: TRBD1 (6 bases). The ends were cut back, 2 bases at V and 0 bases at J, with 10 bases in the middle. The CDR3 is 15 amino acids. The germline V gene encodes CDR1 LGHNT and CDR2 FRNRAP. CDR3 DNA: TGTGCTAGTGGTTTGTCAGGGGCCATGAACACTGAAGCTTTCTTT. This sequence encodes CASGLSGAMNTEAFF.